Below, 21 T cell receptor beta chains from the same sample are listed, as sequenced in a study of cytomegalovirus exposure and HLA in healthy donors. The table came from immunoSEQ multiplex PCR; TCRdb's copy has only in-frame clones and leaves some out. The sample includes about 180,000 clones, 85% of them seen just once. Sequenced input: PBMCs. The receptor source for this set is a man younger than 30 in good health and CMV-seropositive.

This sequence joins TRBV7-9 and TRBJ1-1; maybe TRBD1 (5 bases). Per germline, CDR1 SEHNR and CDR2 FQNEAQ (reference sequence). V shed 4 bases and J shed 2 bases, with 11 bases lying between them. This CDR3 contains 14 residues. Here the CDR3 DNA reads TGTGCCAGCAGCTCGGGCGGGGGAAACACTGAAGCTTTCTTT. Translated: CASSSGGGNTEAFF. The full variable domain, rest sourced from reference TRBV7-9 and TRBJ1-1, is DTGVSQNPRHKITKRGQNVTFRCDPISEHNRLYWYRQTLGQGPEFLTYFQNEAQLEKSRLLSDRFSAERPKGSFSTLEIQRTEQGDSAMYLCASSSGGGNTEAFFGQGTRLTVV.

Only a few counts were recorded for this clone. The V and J genes are TRBV2 and TRBJ1-2; D is unclear. Germline V gene sequence: CDR1 SNHLY, CDR2 FYNNEI. The CDR3 loop spans 13 amino acids. Trimming took off 3 bases at V and 5 bases at J, with 10 bases between the two ends. The CDR3 loop reads CASSDGQPYGYTF. Here the CDR3 DNA reads TGTGCCAGCAGTGATGGGCAGCCTTATGGCTACACCTTC.

CDR3 nucleotide sequence: TGTGCCAGCAGCCGCTACCCCTACGAGCAGTACTTC. Its translation is CASSRYPYEQYF. The chain is built from TRBV7-9 and TRBJ2-7; D not certain. Germline lookup yields CDR1 SEHNR and CDR2 FQNEAQ (reference sequence). The CDR3 length is 12 residues. V was cut by 5 bases and J by 2 bases, with 7 bases left in between.

This rearrangement joins TRBV18 to TRBJ2-7, with D uncertain. V lost 0 bases to trimming and J lost 2 bases, with 8 bases between them. The CDR3 consists of 14 residues. Looked up from germline, CDR1 is KGHSH and CDR2 is LQKENI. CDR3 residues: CASSPPRAAYEQYF. CDR3 nucleotide sequence: TGTGCCAGCTCACCACCGAGAGCTGCCTACGAGCAGTACTTC.

V and J are TRBV11-2 and TRBJ1-4; TRBD1 matches at 11 bases. CDR3 length equals 14 residues. Per germline, CDR1 SGHAT and CDR2 FQNNGV. The V and J ends lost 5 bases and 8 bases, in that order; junction bases with no gene match: 4. The DNA for the CDR3 is TGTGCCAGCAGCCGGGACAGGGGGAGGGAAAAACTGTTTTTT. Translating it yields CASSRDRGREKLFF. The variable domain in full, completed from reference TRBV11-2 and TRBJ1-4, reads EAGVAQSPRYKIIEKRQSVAFWCNPISGHATLYWYQQILGQGPKLLIQFQNNGVVDDSQLPKDRFSAERLKGVDSTLKIQPAKLEDSAVYLCASSRDRGREKLFFGSGTQLSVL.

V is TRBV4-2 and J is TRBJ2-7; 8 positions agree with TRBD2. CDR1 and CDR2 (germline): LGHNA, YNFKEQ. This CDR3 is built from 17 residues. J lost 3 bases, V lost 0 bases, and 10 bases had no gene match. As DNA, the CDR3 is TGTGCCAGCAGCCAAGAGTTACAAACTAGCGGTGACTACGAGCAGTACTTC. It encodes CASSQELQTSGDYEQYF.

J is TRBJ1-3 and V is TRBV7-9; TRBD1 matches at 7 bases. The CDR3 is 12 residues long. Unmatched junction bases numbered 4, after V lost 10 bases and J lost 4 bases. Germline V gene sequence: CDR1 SEHNR, CDR2 FQNEAQ (reference sequence). The DNA for the CDR3 is TGTGCCACAGGGGGTACGGGAAACACCATATATTTT. It is translated as CATGGTGNTIYF. Combining the CDR3 with reference TRBV7-9 and TRBJ1-3 gives the whole variable domain DTGVSQNPRHKITKRGQNVTFRCDPISEHNRLYWYRQTLGQGPEFLTYFQNEAQLEKSRLLSDRFSAERPKGSFSTLEIQRTEQGDSAMYLCATGGTGNTIYFGEGSWLTVV.

The chain carries TRBV28 and TRBJ1-1; D perhaps matches TRBD1 (5 bases). Per the germline V gene, CDR1 is MDHEN and CDR2 is SYDVKM. The length of the CDR3 is 15 residues. V dropped 5 bases and J dropped 2 bases, with 15 bases sitting between them. The CDR3, as DNA: TGTGCCAGCAGTCCTCAACAGGTCTTCAACACTGAAGCTTTCTTT. Protein product: CASSPQQVFNTEAFF.

V usage is TRBV29-1 and J usage is TRBJ2-1; D is perhaps TRBD1 (6 bases). This CDR3 is built from 10 residues. Trimming took 6 bases from V and 9 from J, leaving 9 bases between them. Per the germline V gene, CDR1 is SQVTM and CDR2 is ANQGSEA. The CDR3 DNA sequence: TGCAGCGTGGGGGCCGGTGAGCAGTTCTTC. Amino acid sequence: CSVGAGEQFF.

The rearrangement uses TRBV2 and TRBJ1-5; maybe TRBD1 (6 bases). CDR3 length: 14 amino acids. Germline lookup yields CDR1 SNHLY and CDR2 FYNNEI. The ends were cut back, 5 bases at V and 2 bases at J, with 10 bases in the middle. The CDR3 coding sequence is TGTGCCAGCAGTCTAGGGGGAGGCAATCAGCCCCAGCATTTT. As protein: CASSLGGGNQPQHF.

The V gene is TRBV4-1, the J gene TRBJ2-1, with a tentative D call TRBD1 (5 bases). The germline V gene has CDR1 MGHRA and CDR2 YSYEKL. Trimming pared 11 bases from V and 7 bases from J, leaving 15 bases between. The CDR3 loop spans 12 amino acids. This CDR3 reads CAVGRNGNEQFF. CDR3 in DNA: TGCGCCGTGGGGCGCAACGGGAATGAGCAGTTCTTC.

V gene TRBV7-6 combines with J gene TRBJ1-2; 10 bases are shared with TRBD1. V lost 5 bases, J lost 2 bases, and 8 bases stayed unmatched. CDR1 SGHVS and CDR2 FNYEAQ come from the germline V gene. This CDR3 comprises 16 residues. The CDR3 region is CASSPAPGQGNYGYTF. The CDR3 DNA reads TGTGCCAGCAGCCCAGCTCCGGGACAGGGGAACTATGGCTACACCTTC.

This clone was recorded a few times. The genes are TRBV27 and TRBJ2-7; 7 positions agree with TRBD2. The CDR3 runs 14 residues. J was trimmed by 0 bases and V by 4 bases; bases with no gene match: 3. The germline V gene has CDR1 MNHEY and CDR2 SMNVEV (reference sequence). The CDR3 region is CASSSRLASYEQYF. The CDR3 coding sequence is TGTGCCAGCAGTTCCAGACTAGCCTCCTACGAGCAGTACTTC.

The genes are TRBV7-2 and TRBJ1-5; TRBD1 is a possible D gene (6 bases). This CDR3 is 14 amino acids long. Trimming cost V 5 bases and J 2 bases, with 10 bases left between them. Germline assignment: CDR1 SGHTA and CDR2 FQGNSA. CDR3 in DNA: TGTGCCAGCAGCCCCCGACAGGGCAATCAGCCCCAGCATTTT. Amino acids: CASSPRQGNQPQHF.

This chain links TRBV28 with TRBJ2-4; TRBD1 agrees at 9 bases. The CDR3 is 12 residues long. Germline CDR1 MDHEN, CDR2 SYDVKM. V lost 8 bases, J lost 8 bases, and 4 bases stayed unmatched. CDR3: CASGRQGDIQYF. CDR3 coding DNA: TGTGCCAGCGGCCGACAGGGGGACATTCAGTACTTC.

The rearrangement joins TRBV4-2 to TRBJ2-2; 7 nucleotides agree with TRBD2. This CDR3 has 15 amino acids. Germline lookup yields CDR1 LGHNA and CDR2 YNFKEQ. V shed 7 bases and J 7 bases; nucleotides not matched to a gene: 12. The DNA for the CDR3 is TGTGCCAGCATCTACCGGGCGGGAGCGAACGGGGAGCTGTTTTTT. Translation: CASIYRAGANGELFF.

This chain connects TRBV21-1 to TRBJ1-5. TRBV21-1 is termed a pseudogene. The length of the CDR3 is 15 residues. The CDR3 DNA reads as TGTGCCAGCAGCGGGGGGACTTATAGCAATCAGCCCCAGCATTTT. As protein: CASSGGTYSNQPQHF.

CDR3 DNA sequence: TGTGCCAGCAGCTTGCTCAGTGAGCAGTTCTTC. Translation: CASSLLSEQFF. This sequence joins TRBV7-9 and TRBJ2-1; the D is unclear. The length of the CDR3 is 11 residues. The V gene lost 3 bases and the J gene lost 9 bases, with 6 bases spanning the gap. Germline loops: CDR1 SEHNR, CDR2 FQNEAQ (reference sequence).

The chain links TRBV6-1 to TRBJ1-5; D uncertain. V was trimmed by 0 bases and J by 0 bases, leaving 6 bases between them. The V gene's germline CDR1 is MNHNS and CDR2 SASEGT. The CDR3 has 15 residues. The chain's CDR3 is CASSEAAHSNQPQHF. The CDR3 DNA follows: TGTGCCAGCAGTGAAGCCGCGCATAGCAATCAGCCCCAGCATTTT.

The chain uses TRBV19 and TRBJ2-1; 9 bases are a match to TRBD2. The junction had 14 bases not matched to a gene; V was cut back by 3 bases and J by 14 bases. CDR3 length: 15 residues. CDR1 LNHDA and CDR2 SQIVND come from the germline V gene (reference sequence). The CDR3 DNA reads as TGTGCCAGTAGTATCTTTTCTTTGGCTAGCGGGGCGGAGTTCTTC. This gives the protein CASSIFSLASGAEFF.

CDR3 bases: TGTGCCAGCGGGGTCGGGGACTCCCTTTTTCAGGAGACCCAGTACTTC. Translation: CASGVGDSLFQETQYF. V and J are TRBV6-6 and TRBJ2-5; TRBD2 is a possible D gene (6 bases). The ends were cut back, 8 bases at V and 5 bases at J, with 24 bases in the middle. The CDR3 spans 16 residues. Germline lookup yields CDR1 MNHNY and CDR2 SVGAGI (reference sequence).